The source of this T cell receptor (beta chain) is a study of Graves' ophthalmopathy and Graves' hyperthyroidism listed by TCRdb under 2018. Regarding the research as a whole: Peripheral blood samples were taken at the time of initial diagnosis, before any treatment was given. In total, 135 blood samples were TCR-sequenced: some 40 ophthalmopathy, about 75 hyperthyroidism and approximately 17 hyperthyroidism-to-ophthalmopathy patients. The roughly 100 discovery patients were randomly divided into training and test sets at a 7:3 ratio. A discovery set of about 99 patients (under 45 ophthalmopathy, fewer than 60 stable hyperthyroidism) was enrolled to explore V-J signatures distinguishing ophthalmopathy from hyperthyroidism. The study used signatures of the TCR beta repertoire to tell Graves' ophthalmopathy apart from Graves' hyperthyroidism and to predict which patients would progress to ophthalmopathy. Once sampling was done, hyperthyroidism patients were given methimazole at a starting dose of 30 mg daily, while ophthalmopathy patients were given high-dose intravenous methylprednisolone. In more than five hyperthyroidism patients, the T-cell repertoires found in thyroid tissue were compared with those found in blood. An independent validation cohort was composed of roughly 19 hyperthyroidism patients and some 16 patients who later progressed from hyperthyroidism to ophthalmopathy. What the work shows at the level of the full study, not this receptor alone: No statistical method was used to set the sample size in advance, and the investigators knew which group each participant was assigned to. In cross-validation, the 13-signature model distinguished ophthalmopathy from stable hyperthyroidism with less than 90% sensitivity and 81% to 82% specificity, while in the test set the corresponding values were roughly 80% and 75%. In validation, the model predicted ophthalmopathy progression with more than 70% sensitivity and approximately 72% specificity; more than ten predicted patients were CT-confirmed with GO in a median of about 6.1 months. Most expanded thyroid clonotypes with frequency above 0.001 were also detected in blood, suggesting blood repertoires may reflect the thyroid immune response.

As for this clonotype: The antigen it binds to is not known. No qualities accompany the bases; no much larger clone lies one base away.

Hyperthyroidism was defined as stable when no progression to ophthalmopathy occurred within 18 months of follow-up. Patients with hyperthyroidism were aged 18 to 65 years, had been newly diagnosed, and had a disease duration of less than 2 months. Patients were excluded if they had other autoimmune diseases, uncontrolled infections, pregnancy or lactation. Diagnosis relied on clinical symptoms, serum thyroxine, TRAb, thyroid ultrasound and orbital computed tomography. PBMCs were isolated from about 10 ml of fresh peripheral blood by Ficoll-Paque density gradient centrifugation. Trizol reagent was used to extract the total RNA, and its quality was then checked on an Agilent 2100 Bioanalyzer. TCR beta CDR3 regions were amplified from RNA transcripts for repertoire sequencing. The first round of RT-PCR was done with HTBI primers and the Qiagen OneStep RT-PCR kit, and was followed by a second round of multiplex PCR, then size selection and purification. Libraries were sequenced on an Illumina HiSeq2000 using paired-end 100 bp reads. The paper's processing steps were these. Reads were processed with SOAPnuke, discarding reads with adapters, uncalled bases, mean Phred below 15, or no exact constant-primer or identifier match. High-quality paired reads were merged with COPE v1.2.5. Unique nucleotide sequences were defined as clonotypes and aligned to IMGT TRB V, D and J references using MiTCR v1.1. The analysis was limited to V-J combinations with a frequency above 0.0001, which together covered roughly 99% of the repertoires. A TCR clonal expansion and chaos score per V-J combination was defined as the ratio of F50 clonal expansion to chaos observed in the TCRdist matrix. Welch's t-statistics and random forest were used to reduce features to about a dozen V-J combinations, which were fed into a naive Bayes classifier. The similarity between thyroid and blood repertoires was quantified using the Morisita-Horn index. The public sequencing data were trimmed at Q25 with fastp and processed into clonotypes with MiXCR by TCRdb, which kept only in-frame beta chains. Rows with a matching CDR3 protein are joined into one entry that keeps the most common DNA and genes. The V and J calls and clone size are TCRdb's, not the authors'. The sample table lists hundreds of thousands of distinct CDR3 sequences, about 20% of them with a count of one. Roughly 6.9% of the sample belongs to the ten largest clones.

This clonotype was sampled from a woman between 18 and 30 years old with stable Graves' hyperthyroidism. Some clones in this sample may be carry-over from other donors' samples. Donor details come from another sample of the same person, matched by shared clones. Sequences were obtained from peripheral blood.

The CDR3 loop reads CASTTMGTGERQPQHF. DNA sequence: TGTGCCAGCACTACGATGGGGACAGGGGAACGCCAGCCCCAGCATTTT. The chain is made from TRBV6-1 and TRBJ1-5; 10 central bases correspond to TRBD1. From its cysteine to its phenylalanine, the CDR3 spans 16 amino acids. Only CDR3 DNA remains: 48 bases, in frame from the first base. The germline V and J ends show losses of 7 bases and 7 bases respectively, and no gene match explains 13 bases of the junction. The germline V gene sets CDR1 to MNHNS and CDR2 to SASEGT.